The next 32 T cell receptor beta chains were all read from a single sample in a study of blood T cell repertoires in COVID-19. Clones were read by immunoSEQ multiplex PCR, and TCRdb kept only the in-frame ones, dropping some. The repertoire has roughly 250,000 clones, approximately 86% of them found once; the top ten carry around 6.4%. Sequences were obtained from peripheral blood. The source is a woman aged 60-75 years with active or convalescent COVID-19.

This sequence joins TRBV30 and TRBJ1-5, with 8 bases fitting TRBD1. V was clipped by 0 bases and J by 6 bases; unmatched bases: 4. The germline CDR1 and CDR2 sequences are GTSNPN and SVGIG (reference sequence). The length of the CDR3 is 14 residues. The CDR3 DNA reads TGTGCCTGGAGTGTAAACAGGGGGGGTCAGCCCCAGCATTTT. This codes for CAWSVNRGGQPQHF.

The genes are TRBV25-1 and TRBJ1-5; weak D call: TRBD1 (6 bases). Germline V lookup: CDR1 MGHDK, CDR2 SYGVNS. Trimming shortened V by 7 bases and J by 4 bases, and 17 bases separated the two germline ends. This CDR3 is built from 15 residues. In DNA, the CDR3 is TGTGCCAGCACTTCTCCGGACAGCTGGAATCAGCCCCAGCATTTT. Amino acids: CASTSPDSWNQPQHF.

The rearrangement links TRBV6-5 to TRBJ1-3; TRBD1 matches at 7 bases. Germline CDR1 and CDR2: MNHEY and SVGAGI. Trimming cost V 6 bases and J 2 bases; bases outside gene matches: 7. The CDR3 has 15 amino acids. CDR3 residues: CASRQGLSAGNTIYF. DNA of the CDR3: TGTGCCAGCAGACAGGGGTTGAGCGCTGGAAACACCATATATTTT.

V usage is TRBV28 and J usage is TRBJ1-1, with 7 bases fitting TRBD1. CDR3 size: 14 residues. Germline CDR1 MDHEN, CDR2 SYDVKM. V lost 7 bases and J lost 0; bases outside the gene matches: 5. The CDR3 protein is CASTKTGMNTEAFF. The CDR3 DNA reads TGTGCCAGCACCAAGACAGGGATGAACACTGAAGCTTTCTTT.

The gene calls are TRBV27 and TRBJ2-7; 7 nucleotides line up with TRBD2. V lost 5 bases and J lost 2; bases outside the gene matches: 15. CDR3 length equals 17 residues. CDR1 is MNHEY and CDR2 is SMNVEV in the germline V gene (reference sequence). This chain's CDR3 is CASSLGQAAGVPYEQYF. The CDR3 DNA sequence: TGTGCCAGCAGTCTGGGCCAGGCGGCGGGAGTTCCCTACGAGCAGTACTTC.

The chain recombines TRBV19 with TRBJ1-5; D is possibly TRBD1 (5 bases). CDR3 length equals 18 residues. Per the germline V gene, CDR1 is LNHDA and CDR2 is SQIVND (reference sequence). V lost 7 bases and J 4 bases, leaving 26 bases between the germline ends. The CDR3 spells CASIHRAEDHGTNQPQHF. The CDR3 bases are TGTGCCAGTATCCATAGGGCCGAGGACCACGGGACTAATCAGCCCCAGCATTTT.

The rearrangement uses TRBV5-1 and TRBJ2-7; 10 positions match TRBD1. The trim removed 0 bases at V and 5 bases at J, leaving 5 bases unmatched. The CDR3 is 15 amino acids. CDR1 is SGHRS and CDR2 is YFSETQ in the germline V gene. The CDR3 reads CASSLAGTGANEQYF. In nucleotides, the CDR3 is TGCGCCAGCAGCTTGGCCGGGACAGGGGCAAACGAGCAGTACTTC.

The chain links TRBV10-3 to TRBJ2-2; 7 nucleotides align to TRBD1. In germline, CDR1 is ENHRY, CDR2 SYGVKD. CDR3 length: 16 residues. J lost 4 bases, V lost 2 bases, and 7 bases had no gene match. Written as DNA, the CDR3 is TGTGCCATCAGTGAGACGACAGGGAGCGCCACCGGGGAGCTGTTTTTT. Its translation: CAISETTGSATGELFF.

This chain joins TRBV5-6 and TRBJ1-1; D unresolved. V lost 3 bases to trimming and J lost 2 bases, with 8 bases between them. Germline CDR1 is SGHDT and CDR2 is YYEEEE. CDR3 size: 13 residues. CDR3 residues: CASSSTGNTEAFF. CDR3 bases: TGTGCCAGCAGCTCAACGGGTAACACTGAAGCTTTCTTT.

V is TRBV11-2 and J is TRBJ1-1; D perhaps matches TRBD1 (5 bases). V was trimmed by 1 base and J by 10 bases, leaving 16 bases between them. Germline V gene data show CDR1 as SGHAT and CDR2 as FQNNGV. This CDR3 has 14 residues. CDR3 nucleotides: TGTGCCAGCAGCTTAGTAGCCAGCCCCGGGGGAGCTTTCTTT. It specifies CASSLVASPGGAFF.

This chain connects TRBV24-1 to TRBJ1-2, with a tentative D call TRBD1 (5 bases). V lost 4 bases to trimming and J lost 7 bases, with 12 bases between them. Germline V lookup: CDR1 KGHDR, CDR2 SFDVKD. This CDR3 region has 13 residues. The CDR3 protein is CATSESSGVGYTF. CDR3 coding DNA: TGTGCCACCAGTGAGTCCTCGGGGGTTGGCTACACCTTC.

The chain combines TRBV4-1 with TRBJ2-5; a weak D match, TRBD1 (6 bases). Trimming stripped 2 bases from V and 3 bases from J, with 10 bases between. The CDR3 loop spans 14 amino acids. The V gene's germline CDR1 is MGHRA and CDR2 YSYEKL. For the CDR3, the DNA is TGCGCCAGCAGCCAACAGGGGCTAAAAGAGACCCAGTACTTC. This gives the protein CASSQQGLKETQYF.

The rearrangement uses TRBV3-1 (or the pseudogene TRBV3-2) and TRBJ2-7, with 9 bases identical to TRBD2. This CDR3 has 15 amino acids. Germline CDR1 LGHDT, CDR2 YNNKEL (reference sequence). Trimming took 7 bases from V and 2 from J; bases not matched to a gene: 9. The CDR3 here is CASTPRASGAYEQYF. Written as DNA, the CDR3 is TGTGCCAGCACCCCAAGGGCTAGCGGGGCCTACGAGCAGTACTTC.

V is TRBV9 and J is TRBJ2-3, with D perhaps matching TRBD2 (7 bases). CDR3 size: 17 residues. Between the trimmed V and J ends, which lost 0 bases and 5 bases, there was a span of 19 bases. Per the germline V gene, CDR1 is SGDLS and CDR2 is YYNGEE. The CDR3 spells CASSVDLGGLSGDTQYF. The CDR3 bases are TGTGCCAGCAGCGTAGATTTGGGGGGGCTTTCGGGAGATACGCAGTATTTT.

V and J are TRBV28 and TRBJ2-3, with D tentatively TRBD2 (6 bases). The germline CDR1 and CDR2 sequences are MDHEN and SYDVKM. This CDR3 is built from 14 residues. Trimming took off 4 bases at V and 2 bases at J, with 10 bases between the two ends. CDR3 sequence: CASSSDYFTDTQYF. Written as DNA, the CDR3 is TGTGCCAGCAGTTCGGACTATTTCACAGATACGCAGTATTTT.

The rearrangement links TRBV5-5 to TRBJ1-2; no firm D call. With 2 bases removed from V and 4 bases from J, the gap between germline ends came to 12 bases. Germline V gene sequence: CDR1 SGHKS, CDR2 YYEKEE (reference sequence). The CDR3 length is 14 residues. DNA for the CDR3: TGTGCCAGCAGCTTCGATTCCGGGAGCTATGGCTACACCTTC. This encodes CASSFDSGSYGYTF.

This chain joins TRBV7-6 and TRBJ1-4; a weak D match, TRBD1 (5 bases). The germline CDR1 and CDR2 sequences are SGHVS and FNYEAQ. V was cut by 5 bases and J by 7 bases, with 14 bases left in between. The length of the CDR3 is 14 residues. CDR3: CASSPWGEGEKLFF. In DNA form, the CDR3 reads TGTGCCAGCAGCCCCTGGGGGGAGGGTGAAAAACTGTTTTTT.

This chain links TRBV25-1 with TRBJ2-5; unclear D gene. Trimming removed 4 bases at V and 0 bases at J, with 12 bases between. Germline V gene data show CDR1 as MGHDK and CDR2 as SYGVNS. The length of the CDR3 is 15 residues. The CDR3, as DNA: TGTGCCAGCAGTGGAGTGGTCGAGTACCAAGAGACCCAGTACTTC. Its protein is CASSGVVEYQETQYF. The full variable domain, in which reference TRBV25-1 and TRBJ2-5 provide the parts outside the CDR3, is EADIYQTPRYLVIGTGKKITLECSQTMGHDKMYWYQQDPGMELHLIHYSYGVNSTEKGDLSSESTVSRIRTEHFPLTLESARPSHTSQYLCASSGVVEYQETQYFGPGTRLLVL.

This chain connects TRBV7-2 to TRBJ1-5, with D possibly matching TRBD1 (6 bases). Germline CDR1 is SGHTA and CDR2 is FQGNSA. The V end was cut by 1 base, the J end by 3 bases, with 13 bases between. The CDR3 is 16 amino acids. CDR3 DNA sequence: TGTGCCAGCAGCTTAGTTGGGGGGGCGAACAATCAGCCCCAGCATTTT. Amino acid sequence: CASSLVGGANNQPQHF.

This clone came up once. The rearrangement joins TRBV3-1 (or the pseudogene TRBV3-2) to TRBJ1-1; 8 bases are shared with TRBD1. The CDR3 spans 16 residues. Germline-derived CDR1 and CDR2 are LGHDT and YNNKEL (reference sequence). The junction had 11 bases not matched to a gene; V was cut back by 4 bases and J by 4 bases. The CDR3: CASSLMQGQAGTEAFF. CDR3 DNA sequence: TGTGCCAGCAGCCTCATGCAGGGACAGGCGGGCACTGAAGCTTTCTTT.

The CDR3 is CASSLVPDGLYGYTF. The CDR3 bases are TGCGCCAGCAGCTTGGTTCCGGACGGACTCTATGGCTACACCTTC. The J gene is TRBJ1-2, the V gene TRBV5-1; D gene ambiguous. The CDR3 runs to 15 residues. CDR1 and CDR2 from the germline V gene are SGHRS and YFSETQ. With 0 bases removed from V and 4 bases from J, the gap between germline ends came to 13 bases.

This chain links TRBV10-3 with TRBJ2-3; 9 bases align to TRBD2. The CDR3 sequence is 16 residues long. CDR1 ENHRY and CDR2 SYGVKD come from the germline V gene. Trimming took 8 bases from V and 3 from J; bases not matched to a gene: 12. CDR3 region: CAIDNWGSGSTDTQYF. Written as DNA, the CDR3 is TGTGCCATCGATAACTGGGGTAGCGGGAGTACAGATACGCAGTATTTT.

V is TRBV10-2 and J is TRBJ1-1, with TRBD1 matching 8 bases. Germline CDR1 is WSHSY and CDR2 is SAAADI. This CDR3 contains 17 residues. The trim removed 6 bases at V and 2 bases at J, leaving 14 bases unmatched. The CDR3 DNA sequence: TGCGCCAGCAGACCCTCCCCAGGGGGCGCGCGTAACACTGAAGCTTTCTTT. It yields the protein CASRPSPGGARNTEAFF.

This sequence joins TRBV24-1 and TRBJ2-1; 12 bases align to TRBD2. Germline lookup yields CDR1 KGHDR and CDR2 SFDVKD. This CDR3 spans 14 amino acids. The J segment lost 13 bases and the V segment lost 8 bases, leaving 11 bases of the junction unmatched. This CDR3 is CATKPSLAGGDQFF. In DNA, the CDR3 is TGTGCCACCAAGCCCAGCCTAGCGGGAGGGGATCAGTTCTTC.

This clone was recorded a few times. The chain joins TRBV4-1 to TRBJ2-2; the D gene is possibly TRBD1 (6 bases). The CDR3 has 15 amino acids. From germline, CDR1 is MGHRA and CDR2 YSYEKL. V was trimmed by 3 bases and J by 6 bases, leaving 14 bases between them. This chain's CDR3 is CASSQAGTRPGELFF. The CDR3 bases are TGCGCCAGCAGCCAGGCCGGGACAAGGCCCGGGGAGCTGTTTTTT.

Only one count was recorded for this clone. The V and J genes are TRBV21-1 and TRBJ1-6; the table's D gene call, TRBD1, was not cross checked with the DNA. TRBV21-1 is labeled a pseudogene. The CDR3 is 16 residues long. The DNA of the CDR3 is TGTGCCAGCAGCTTGAGGACAGGGGTACATATTTCACCCCTCCACTTT. It specifies CASSLRTGVHISPLHF.

This sequence joins TRBV30 and TRBJ2-5; 7 nucleotides align to TRBD1. Germline V gene data show CDR1 as GTSNPN and CDR2 as SVGIG (reference sequence). The CDR3 consists of 12 residues. J lost 7 bases, V lost 5 bases, and 7 bases had no gene match. The CDR3 DNA reads as TGTGCCTGGCAACAGGGGATGCGGACCCAGTACTTC. As protein: CAWQQGMRTQYF.

The CDR3 DNA reads TGTGCCAGCAGTTTGGGACTAGCCACGCAGTATTTT. Protein: CASSLGLATQYF. The chain recombines TRBV12-3 or TRBV12-4 with TRBJ2-3; the match to TRBD2 covers 9 bases. The CDR3 runs to 12 residues. J gave up 9 bases and V 3 bases, and 1 base lay outside the gene matches.

The CDR3 nucleotides are TGTGCCACCAGTGATTCCCCCGGGAATCCCAACCAGCCCCAGCATTTT. Protein product: CATSDSPGNPNQPQHF. V and J are TRBV24-1 and TRBJ1-5; D is undetermined. Trimming shortened V by 2 bases and J by 7 bases, and 17 bases separated the two germline ends. Germline CDR1 is KGHDR and CDR2 is SFDVKD. The CDR3 has 16 residues.

The chain combines TRBV7-9 with TRBJ2-7; TRBD1 matches 10 bases. The CDR3 is 18 amino acids. Germline-derived CDR1 and CDR2 are SEHNR and FQNEAQ (reference sequence). Trimming cost V 2 bases and J 2 bases; bases outside gene matches: 12. Written as DNA, the CDR3 is TGTGCCAGCAGCTTAACAAGTCAGTGGACAGGGGGGGCCTACGAGCAGTACTTC. Its translation is CASSLTSQWTGGAYEQYF.

This clone was found a few times. V usage is TRBV15 and J usage is TRBJ2-2, with D maybe TRBD1 (6 bases). The length of the CDR3 is 14 residues. The V end was cut by 3 bases, the J end by 2 bases, with 7 bases between. Germline V gene lookup returns CDR1 LNHNV and CDR2 YYDKDF (reference sequence). CDR3 coding DNA: TGTGCCACCAGCAGGGACAGTAACACCGGGGAGCTGTTTTTT. The encoded protein is CATSRDSNTGELFF.

This chain joins TRBV9 and TRBJ1-2; 9 bases fit TRBD1. V lost 4 bases to trimming and J lost 4 bases; unmatched junction nucleotides: 5. The CDR3 consists of 14 residues. Germline values: CDR1 SGDLS, CDR2 YYNGEE. The CDR3 bases are TGTGCCAGCAGCTCCGGGACAGGGATCTATGGCTACACCTTC. Residues: CASSSGTGIYGYTF. Supplemented by reference TRBV9 and TRBJ1-2, the full variable domain reads DSGVTQTPKHLITATGQRVTLRCSPRSGDLSVYWYQQSLDQGLQFLIQYYNGEERAKGNILERFSAQQFPDLHSELNLSSLELGDSALYFCASSSGTGIYGYTFGSGTRLTVV.